The 23 T cell receptor beta chains presented below share a single source sample, sequenced in a study of T cell changes during pregnancy in multiple sclerosis. Generated by immunoSEQ multiplex PCR, the TCRdb table keeps only in-frame clones and is missing some. The sample includes around 35,000 clones, approximately 90% of them seen just once. This material consisted of CD8+ T cells from peripheral blood mononuclear cells, taken in the first trimester of pregnancy. The receptors stem from a female donor with multiple sclerosis, enrolled in a pregnancy study.

CDR3 nucleotide sequence: TGTGCCAGCAGCTTAATAGCGGAGCAAAGCACAGATACGCAGTATTTT. Its translation is CASSLIAEQSTDTQYF. The V and J genes are TRBV7-6 and TRBJ2-3; TRBD2 is a possible D gene (6 bases). The length of the CDR3 is 16 residues. V was shortened by 2 bases and J by 0 bases, with 12 bases between the two germline ends. The germline CDR1 and CDR2 sequences are SGHVS and FNYEAQ. The variable domain in full, with the rest retrieved from reference TRBV7-6 and TRBJ2-3, is GAGVSQSPRYKVTKRGQDVALRCDPISGHVSLYWYRQALGQGPEFLTYFNYEAQQDKSGLPNDRFSAERPEGSISTLTIQRTEQRDSAMYRCASSLIAEQSTDTQYFGPGTRLTVL.

This clone was counted once. J is TRBJ1-5 and V is TRBV28, with a possible D match to TRBD1 (6 bases). Looked up from germline, CDR1 is MDHEN and CDR2 is SYDVKM. Trimming shortened V by 6 bases and J by 5 bases, and 14 bases separated the two germline ends. The CDR3 has 14 amino acids. The CDR3 DNA is TGTGCCAGCAGCTACCGGGACACCTATCAGCCCCAGCATTTT. Translation gives CASSYRDTYQPQHF.

The chain recombines TRBV2 with TRBJ2-6; 7 bases line up with TRBD1. The CDR3 length is 16 residues. CDR1 is SNHLY and CDR2 is FYNNEI in the germline V gene. The ends lost 6 bases at V and 5 bases at J; junction bases unmatched: 10. The CDR3 loop reads CASRANTGDWANVLTF. In nucleotides, the CDR3 is TGTGCCAGCAGGGCTAACACAGGGGATTGGGCCAACGTCCTGACTTTC. Full variable domain (missing parts from reference TRBV2 and TRBJ2-6): EPEVTQTPSHQVTQMGQEVILRCVPISNHLYFYWYRQILGQKVEFLVSFYNNEISEKSEIFDDQFSVERPDGSNFTLKIRSTKLEDSAMYFCASRANTGDWANVLTFGAGSRLTVL.

The chain has TRBV2 and TRBJ1-1; the D gene is possibly TRBD1 (5 bases). CDR3 length: 12 residues. Germline loops: CDR1 SNHLY, CDR2 FYNNEI. The ends were cut back, 6 bases at V and 5 bases at J, with 10 bases in the middle. CDR3 bases: TGTGCCAGCAGGGAGGGGTTTACTGAAGCTTTCTTT. Amino acids: CASREGFTEAFF. The full variable domain, in which reference TRBV2 and TRBJ1-1 provide the parts outside the CDR3, is EPEVTQTPSHQVTQMGQEVILRCVPISNHLYFYWYRQILGQKVEFLVSFYNNEISEKSEIFDDQFSVERPDGSNFTLKIRSTKLEDSAMYFCASREGFTEAFFGQGTRLTVV.

V is TRBV27 and J is TRBJ2-1; 8 nucleotides agree with TRBD2. Germline V gene data show CDR1 as MNHEY and CDR2 as SMNVEV (reference sequence). The CDR3 consists of 14 residues. The V gene end was trimmed by 4 bases and the J gene end by 7 bases; junction bases not matched to a gene: 6. The CDR3 spells CASSSLAGRNEQFF. The CDR3 bases are TGTGCCAGCAGTTCCCTAGCGGGCCGGAATGAGCAGTTCTTC.

The chain combines TRBV29-1 with TRBJ1-1, with D possibly matching TRBD1 (5 bases). Germline loops: CDR1 SQVTM, CDR2 ANQGSEA. V lost 4 bases and J lost 2, with 8 bases in between. The length of the CDR3 is 12 residues. In DNA, the CDR3 is TGCAGCGTTGGGAGGGGTAACACTGAAGCTTTCTTT. This codes for CSVGRGNTEAFF.

The gene calls are TRBV19 and TRBJ2-1, with 7 bases that match TRBD1. CDR1 is LNHDA and CDR2 is SQIVND in the germline V gene (reference sequence). The CDR3 extends over 16 amino acids. The V gene end was trimmed by 5 bases and the J gene end by 5 bases; junction bases not matched to a gene: 12. The CDR3 region is CASSSRGTALNNEQFF. CDR3 DNA: TGTGCCAGTAGTTCTAGGGGGACAGCTTTGAACAATGAGCAGTTCTTC.

This chain uses TRBV29-1 with TRBJ2-1; TRBD2 agrees at 8 bases. The CDR3 loop spans 15 amino acids. Germline V lookup: CDR1 SQVTM, CDR2 ANQGSEA. V gave up 6 bases and J gave up 0 bases; unmatched junction bases: 7. CDR3 nucleotides: TGCAGCGTGGAAAGCGGGGGTAGCTCCTACAATGAGCAGTTCTTC. Amino acids: CSVESGGSSYNEQFF.

J is TRBJ2-2 and V is TRBV29-1; D possibly corresponds to TRBD1 (5 bases). With 3 bases removed from V and 1 base from J, the gap between germline ends came to 9 bases. The germline CDR1 and CDR2 sequences are SQVTM and ANQGSEA. The CDR3 runs 14 residues. The CDR3 coding sequence is TGCAGCGTTGAGGCGACAGTGAACACCGGGGAGCTGTTTTTT. Translated: CSVEATVNTGELFF.

In its sample, this clone was seen once. The chain couples TRBV6-1 to TRBJ2-2, with 15 nucleotides matching TRBD2. Germline V CDR1 and CDR2: MNHNS, SASEGT. CDR3 length: 22 amino acids. V lost 1 base and J lost 5; bases outside the gene matches: 17. CDR3 coding DNA: TGTGCCAGCAGTGAAGGGGACAGTCGGGGACTAGCGGGAGGATTGGAGACCGGGGAGCTGTTTTTT. Amino acids: CASSEGDSRGLAGGLETGELFF.

The chain combines TRBV6-1 with TRBJ2-7, with D possibly TRBD2 on 5 matching bases. CDR3 length: 18 residues. The V end was cut by 2 bases, the J end by 5 bases, with 25 bases between. CDR1 is MNHNS and CDR2 is SASEGT in the germline V gene. The CDR3 sequence: CASSELVNGPTPRDEQYF. The CDR3 DNA sequence: TGTGCCAGCAGTGAATTGGTGAACGGACCGACTCCGCGGGACGAGCAGTACTTC.

The chain combines TRBV5-1 with TRBJ2-3, with 7 bases identical to TRBD2. CDR1 is SGHRS and CDR2 is YFSETQ in the germline V gene. This CDR3 contains 17 residues. With 2 bases clipped from V and 2 bases from J, the junction kept 11 bases outside the gene matches. The CDR3 is CASSFLTSQMITDTQYF. The CDR3 DNA reads as TGCGCCAGCAGCTTCTTGACTAGCCAAATGATCACAGATACGCAGTATTTT.

This rearrangement joins TRBV7-8 to TRBJ1-1; D unclear. V lost 1 base to trimming and J lost 4 bases, with 16 bases between them. Germline V gives CDR1 SGHVS, CDR2 FQNEAQ. This CDR3 contains 16 residues. The CDR3 region has the DNA TGTGCCAGCAGCTTAGACCCAACCGGCCCGGGCACTGAAGCTTTCTTT. Encoded protein: CASSLDPTGPGTEAFF.

The V gene is TRBV18, the J gene TRBJ2-1; TRBD1 matches 8 bases. Germline CDR1 and CDR2: KGHSH and LQKENI. V gave up 3 bases and J gave up 7 bases; unmatched junction bases: 5. The CDR3 runs 14 residues. CDR3 residues: CASSPWTGWNEQFF. The CDR3 coding sequence is TGTGCCAGCTCACCCTGGACAGGGTGGAATGAGCAGTTCTTC. Variable domain in full (rest from reference TRBV18 and TRBJ2-1): NAGVMQNPRHLVRRRGQEARLRCSPMKGHSHVYWYRQLPEEGLKFMVYLQKENIIDESGMPKERFSAEFPKEGPSILRIQQVVRGDSAAYFCASSPWTGWNEQFFGPGTRLTVL.

The chain is built from TRBV5-6 and TRBJ1-2; TRBD1 might be the D (5 bases). Germline loops: CDR1 SGHDT, CDR2 YYEEEE. This CDR3 has 15 amino acids. V shed 3 bases and J shed 8 bases, with 20 bases lying between them. Here the CDR3 reads CASSSTSAPGIGYTF. The CDR3 DNA reads as TGTGCCAGCAGCTCAACGTCGGCTCCAGGGATCGGCTACACCTTC.

V gene TRBV27 combines with J gene TRBJ2-1; D is unresolved. V was trimmed by 4 bases and J by 8 bases, leaving 12 bases between them. The CDR3 covers 13 residues. In germline, CDR1 is MNHEY, CDR2 SMNVEV (reference sequence). CDR3 coding DNA: TGTGCCAGCAGTTACAGTTTCCCCGATGAGCAGTTCTTC. This gives the protein CASSYSFPDEQFF.

The rearrangement links TRBV19 to TRBJ1-1; D unclear. V was trimmed by 5 bases and J by 1 base, leaving 14 bases between them. CDR3 length: 15 residues. CDR1 and CDR2 (germline): LNHDA, SQIVND (reference sequence). Here the CDR3 reads CASSLIGRQNTEAFF. CDR3 DNA: TGTGCCAGTAGTTTAATAGGCAGGCAGAACACTGAAGCTTTCTTT.

V is TRBV28 and J is TRBJ2-7; D remains ambiguous. Germline V CDR1 and CDR2: MDHEN, SYDVKM. Trimming left V 6 bases short and J 1 base short, with 16 bases between. The CDR3 sequence is 15 residues long. The CDR3 loop is CASSPAADWSYEQYF. CDR3 bases: TGTGCCAGCAGCCCCGCAGCCGACTGGTCCTACGAGCAGTACTTC.

The CDR3 region has the DNA TGTGCCAGCAGTTACTTATGGACAGGTTCCACCGGGGAGCTGTTTTTT. Translating it yields CASSYLWTGSTGELFF. The V and J genes are TRBV6-5 and TRBJ2-2; 7 nucleotides align to TRBD1. V lost 1 base and J lost 4; bases outside the gene matches: 6. The CDR3 runs 16 residues. Germline loops: CDR1 MNHEY, CDR2 SVGAGI.

The rearrangement uses TRBV27 and TRBJ2-1; no clear D. The CDR3 has 15 residues. Germline CDR1 is MNHEY and CDR2 is SMNVEV (reference sequence). V was pared by 2 bases and J by 7 bases, with 15 bases between. CDR3 loop: CASSLSVAPGNEQFF. In DNA, the CDR3 is TGTGCCAGCAGTTTAAGCGTCGCCCCCGGAAATGAGCAGTTCTTC.

The chain uses TRBV30 and TRBJ1-4; a weak D match, TRBD1 (5 bases). The CDR3 runs 12 residues. Trimming left V 4 bases short and J 8 bases short, with 11 bases between. Per germline, CDR1 GTSNPN and CDR2 SVGIG (reference sequence). The CDR3 coding sequence is TGTGCCTGGAACCAGGGAGGGGAAAAACTGTTTTTT. Translation: CAWNQGGEKLFF.

This chain links TRBV7-9 with TRBJ2-7, with TRBD2 matching 9 bases. The germline V gene has CDR1 SEHNR and CDR2 FQNEAQ (reference sequence). The ends lost 0 bases at V and 2 bases at J; junction bases unmatched: 5. The CDR3 consists of 16 residues. The DNA for the CDR3 is TGTGCCAGCAGCTTAGCGTTAGCGGGGGCTGCCTACGAGCAGTACTTC. This translates into CASSLALAGAAYEQYF. The full variable domain, completed using reference TRBV7-9 and TRBJ2-7, is DTGVSQNPRHKITKRGQNVTFRCDPISEHNRLYWYRQTLGQGPEFLTYFQNEAQLEKSRLLSDRFSAERPKGSFSTLEIQRTEQGDSAMYLCASSLALAGAAYEQYFGPGTRLTVT.

V usage is TRBV5-4 and J usage is TRBJ2-3; possibly TRBD2 for D (5 bases). CDR3 length: 15 residues. The V gene's germline CDR1 is SGHNT and CDR2 YYREEE (reference sequence). V lost 1 base, J lost 1 base, and 10 bases lay in between. CDR3 nucleotides: TGTGCCAGCAGCTTGCCAGAGGGTGGCACAGATACGCAGTATTTT. Its translation is CASSLPEGGTDTQYF.